Listed below are T cell receptor beta chains from one sample, sequenced in a study of CD8+ T cells in alopecia areata. Sequenced by immunoSEQ multiplex PCR; TCRdb stores in-frame clones only, minus some. The sample yields over 110,000 clones, 51% seen once. This specimen consisted of CD4+ T cells sorted from blood, obtained at week 0. The receptors originated from a human donor with alopecia areata. Both conserved end residues are part of each CDR3. A D gene is named only where the DNA matches it firmly. Clone size is shown for a subset of rows, as once, few, many or a class of expanded clone.

abundance	d_gene	v_gene	j_gene	CDR3aa	CDR3nt
-	-	TRBV29-1	TRBJ2-1	CSVDAYRPLGNEQFF	TGCAGCGTTGATGCGTACAGACCCTTAGGAAATGAGCAGTTCTTC
-	TRBD1	TRBV6-5	TRBJ2-3	CASSQDRGTDTQYF	TGTGCCAGCAGTCAAGACAGGGGCACAGATACGCAGTATTTT
few	-	TRBV21-1	TRBJ2-5	CASTHTGTDQETQYF	TGTGCCAGCACCCATACGGGAACAGACCAAGAGACCCAGTACTTC
few	-	TRBV30	TRBJ1-5	CAWSRGSNQPQHF	TGTGCCTGGTCCAGGGGTAGCAATCAGCCCCAGCATTTT
-	-	TRBV6-1	TRBJ1-1	CASSPEPFMNTEAFF	TGTGCCAGCAGCCCCGAACCTTTCATGAACACTGAAGCTTTCTTT
few	TRBD1	TRBV6-5	TRBJ2-2	CASSYHRGSGGELFF	TGTGCCAGCAGTTACCACAGGGGGTCAGGCGGGGAGCTGTTTTTT
-	TRBD1	TRBV25-1	TRBJ2-1	CASSATGGRNEQFF	TGTGCCAGCAGTGCTACAGGGGGCAGGAATGAGCAGTTCTTC
few	-	TRBV30	TRBJ2-3	CAWRARGAADTQYF	TGTGCCTGGAGGGCCAGGGGGGCGGCAGATACGCAGTATTTT
-	TRBD2	TRBV29-1	TRBJ2-5	CSARTGGETQYF	TGCAGCGCCAGGACGGGGGGTGAGACCCAGTACTTC
-	TRBD1	TRBV29-1	TRBJ2-7	CSVGDRPAYEQYF	TGCAGCGTGGGGGACAGGCCAGCCTACGAGCAGTACTTC
-	-	TRBV30	TRBJ1-2	CAYEGPLGYGYTF	TGTGCCTATGAAGGGCCTCTTGGCTATGGCTACACCTTC
few	-	TRBV4-2	TRBJ2-4	CASSQVGVEGADIQYF	TGTGCCAGCAGCCAAGTGGGGGTGGAGGGCGCGGACATTCAGTACTTC
-	-	TRBV7-8	TRBJ2-7	CASSLRDSSYEQYF	TGTGCCAGCAGCTTACGCGACAGCTCCTACGAGCAGTACTTC
-	-	TRBV30	TRBJ2-7	CAWSSSEQYF	TGTGCCTGGAGTAGTTCCGAGCAGTACTTC
-	-	TRBV19	TRBJ2-2	CASSSRGEGTGELFF	TGTGCCAGTAGTAGCCGGGGCGAGGGCACCGGGGAGCTGTTTTTT
few	-	TRBV5-1	TRBJ2-5	CASSAGRDPWSETQYF	TGCGCCAGCAGCGCAGGCCGGGACCCCTGGTCCGAGACCCAGTACTTC
-	TRBD1	TRBV7-2	TRBJ1-1	CASSLVGQGTEAFF	TGTGCCAGCAGCTTAGTGGGACAGGGGACTGAAGCTTTCTTT
-	TRBD1	TRBV29-1	TRBJ1-2	CSVAEDRGRISGYTF	TGCAGCGTCGCCGAGGACAGGGGTAGAATAAGCGGCTACACCTTC
-	-	TRBV28	TRBJ2-7	CASESSSGSYEQYF	TGTGCCAGCGAATCCTCCTCGGGCTCCTACGAGCAGTACTTC
once	-	TRBV7-8	TRBJ2-7	CASSSSGLRGEQYF	TGTGCCAGCAGCTCTTCGGGTCTCAGGGGCGAGCAGTACTTC
few	-	TRBV29-1	TRBJ2-5	CSVKVLQETQYF	TGCAGCGTAAAAGTTTTACAAGAGACCCAGTACTTC
-	TRBD1	TRBV7-9	TRBJ1-1	CASSLRQGAFEAFF	TGTGCCAGCAGCTTACGACAGGGGGCTTTTGAAGCTTTCTTT